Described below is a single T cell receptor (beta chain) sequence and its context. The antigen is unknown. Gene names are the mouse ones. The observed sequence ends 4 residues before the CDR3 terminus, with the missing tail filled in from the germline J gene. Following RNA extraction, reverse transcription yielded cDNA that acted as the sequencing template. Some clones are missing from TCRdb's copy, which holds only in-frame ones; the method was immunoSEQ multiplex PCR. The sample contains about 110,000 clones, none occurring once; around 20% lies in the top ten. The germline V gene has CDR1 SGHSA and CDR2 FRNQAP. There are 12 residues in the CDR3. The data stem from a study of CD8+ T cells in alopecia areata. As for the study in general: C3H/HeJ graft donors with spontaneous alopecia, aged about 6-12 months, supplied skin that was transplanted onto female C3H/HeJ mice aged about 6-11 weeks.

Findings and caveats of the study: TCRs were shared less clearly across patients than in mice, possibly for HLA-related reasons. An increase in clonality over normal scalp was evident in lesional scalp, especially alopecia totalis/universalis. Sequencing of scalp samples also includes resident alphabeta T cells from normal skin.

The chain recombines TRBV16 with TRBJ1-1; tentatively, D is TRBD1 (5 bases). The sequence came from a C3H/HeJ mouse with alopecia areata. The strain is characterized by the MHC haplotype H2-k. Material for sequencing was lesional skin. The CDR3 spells CASRTGGAEVFF. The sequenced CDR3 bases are TGTGCAAGCAGGACGGGGGGGGCA.